This note documents a single T cell receptor beta chain sequence. Its antigen is still unknown. This entry belongs to a study of blood T cells in healthy people across ages. Whole-study results and caveats: Per million T cells, the diversity of TCR beta decreased roughly linearly as age advanced.

CDR3 length: 13 residues. Looked up from germline, CDR1 is ENHRY and CDR2 is SYGVKD. Next came a second PCR, run for roughly 6 to 11 cycles, which used a sample-barcoded 5' primer along with a J-beta primer mix. TCRdb reprocessed the 5' RACE reads via MiXCR and lists one record per CDR3 protein. This sample has 1.5 million to 2 million distinct CDR3 sequences, with about 50% found just once. Every donor provided approximately 10 milliliters of peripheral blood. This chain uses TRBV10-3 with TRBJ2-5; D not resolved. The DNA end is a closer match to TRBJ2-7, so the J assignment may be wrong. This receptor was identified in a woman aged 40 to 55 in good health. The specimen sequenced was blood. CDR3 region: CAISDDTPYEQYF. CDR3 DNA: TGTGCCATCAGTGATGACACCCCCTACGAGCAGTACTTC.